The 17 T cell receptor beta chains presented below share a single source sample, sequenced in a study of blood T cells in healthy people across ages. Combining a sample-barcoded 5' primer with a J-beta primer mix, a second PCR ran for about 7 to 12 cycles. TCRdb reprocessed the 5' RACE reads with MiXCR, giving one entry per CDR3 protein. The sample has over 750,000 distinct CDR3 sequences, around 25% seen once. The sample also formed part of further work on T cells of mothers and their children.

Sequencing input: blood. These receptors were taken from a boy aged 5-17 years in good health.

This clonotype has just a few counts. The chain links TRBV25-1 to TRBJ2-3, with D maybe TRBD2 (7 bases). This CDR3 comprises 14 residues. Germline CDR1 is MGHDK and CDR2 is SYGVNS. V lost 7 bases, J lost 4 bases, and 15 bases lay in between. CDR3 residues: CASTEGGASDTQYF. CDR3 in DNA: TGTGCCAGCACCGAAGGGGGGGCATCAGATACGCAGTATTTT.

The chain is built from TRBV20-1 and TRBJ1-1; 11 nucleotides line up with TRBD1. There are 18 residues in the CDR3. Germline V CDR1 and CDR2: DFQATT, SNEGSKA (reference sequence). J gave up 3 bases and V 7 bases, and 19 bases lay outside the gene matches. The CDR3 bases are TGCAGTGTGACGGGGACAGGGGGAAATTGGGTCGAGGACACTGAAGCTTTCTTT. This translates into CSVTGTGGNWVEDTEAFF.

This clonotype was seen more than once but under ten times. This rearrangement joins TRBV28 to TRBJ2-5; 11 bases fit TRBD2. Germline V gives CDR1 MDHEN, CDR2 SYDVKM. There are 15 residues in the CDR3. V trimming: 6 bases; J trimming: 11 bases; junction bases outside the gene matches: 14. CDR3 protein: CASSTTSGRLQEQYF. CDR3 DNA: TGTGCCAGCAGCACTACTAGCGGGAGATTACAAGAGCAGTACTTC.

V is TRBV29-1 and J is TRBJ2-5; TRBD2 is a possible D gene (5 bases). Germline lookup yields CDR1 SQVTM and CDR2 ANQGSEA. The CDR3 consists of 12 residues. V was pared by 4 bases and J by 9 bases, with 15 bases between. The CDR3 here is CSVAAGSGAQYF. The CDR3 DNA reads as TGCAGCGTTGCCGCCGGGTCCGGGGCCCAGTACTTC. The variable domain in full, with the rest retrieved from reference TRBV29-1 and TRBJ2-5, is SAVISQKPSRDICQRGTSLTIQCQVDSQVTMMFWYRQQPGQSLTLIATANQGSEATYESGFVIDKFPISRPNLTFSTLTVSNMSPEDSSIYLCSVAAGSGAQYFGPGTRLLVL.

This clonotype was seen only once. The rearrangement uses TRBV4-3 and TRBJ2-7, with D tentatively TRBD1 or TRBD2 (5 bases each). The CDR3 consists of 16 residues. CDR1 is LGHNA, CDR2 YSLEER, per germline. Deletions cut 1 base from V and 2 bases from J, with 15 bases between. CDR3 protein: CASSQGAGTDPYEQYF. The CDR3, as DNA: TGCGCCAGCAGCCAAGGTGCCGGGACCGACCCCTACGAGCAGTACTTC.

This rearrangement joins TRBV28 to TRBJ1-5; D not resolved. The germline CDR1 and CDR2 sequences are MDHEN and SYDVKM. The germline V and J ends were trimmed by 3 bases and 7 bases, with 10 bases remaining between them. The CDR3 runs to 13 residues. CDR3 amino acids: CASSFPSGQPQHF. The DNA for the CDR3 is TGTGCCAGCAGTTTCCCCAGTGGGCAGCCCCAGCATTTT.

The rearrangement links TRBV6-1 to TRBJ1-2, with 7 nucleotides matching TRBD1. Germline values: CDR1 MNHNS, CDR2 SASEGT. This CDR3 is built from 13 residues. V lost 2 bases and J lost 8; bases outside the gene matches: 5. CDR3 loop: CASSESAGGGYTF. CDR3 in DNA: TGTGCCAGCAGTGAATCAGCAGGGGGAGGCTACACCTTC.

This clonotype was counted only a few times. V and J are TRBV19 and TRBJ1-2; D remains ambiguous. Germline-derived CDR1 and CDR2 are LNHDA and SQIVND (reference sequence). The CDR3 sequence is 13 residues long. The V gene lost 1 base and the J gene lost 1 base, with 4 bases spanning the gap. The CDR3 DNA reads TGTGCCAGTAGTATAGGGAGTAACTATGGCTACACCTTC. It encodes CASSIGSNYGYTF.

This clonotype has just a few counts. V is TRBV20-1 and J is TRBJ2-1, with D tentatively TRBD1 or TRBD2 (5 bases each). The J call may not be correct, given that the DNA end is closer to TRBJ2-7. The CDR3 covers 14 residues. Per the germline V gene, CDR1 is DFQATT and CDR2 is SNEGSKA (reference sequence). In DNA, the CDR3 is TGCAGTGCTAGAGATGGGGACGGCCGTGACGAGCAGTACTTC. Protein: CSARDGDGRDEQYF.

A few counts support this clonotype. The V and J genes are TRBV28 and TRBJ2-5, with D possibly being TRBD1 or TRBD2 (5 bases each). The DNA matches TRBJ2-7 better at its end, which makes the J call doubtful. The length of the CDR3 is 15 residues. Germline loops: CDR1 MDHEN, CDR2 SYDVKM. CDR3 nucleotide sequence: TGTGCCAGCAGCACTTATTGGGGGAGTTACTACGAGCAGTACTTC. Encoded protein: CASSTYWGSYYEQYF.

In this sample, this clonotype turned up a few times. The genes are TRBV3-1 and TRBJ2-5; TRBD1 matches at 7 bases. Germline CDR1 is LGHDT and CDR2 is YNNKEL (reference sequence). The CDR3 is made up of 13 amino acids. Trimming took 3 bases from V and 4 from J; bases not matched to a gene: 2. Here the CDR3 reads CASSHHRGETQYF. In nucleotides, the CDR3 is TGTGCCAGCAGCCATCACAGGGGAGAGACCCAGTACTTC.

This clonotype was observed a handful of times. V gene TRBV2 combines with J gene TRBJ2-5, with TRBD1 as a possible D gene (6 bases). This CDR3 is built from 13 residues. The V and J ends lost 7 bases and 0 bases respectively, with 9 bases between them. Germline CDR1 and CDR2: SNHLY and FYNNEI. The CDR3, as DNA: TGTGCCAGCACAGACAGGTACCAAGAGACCCAGTACTTC. Protein product: CASTDRYQETQYF.

This clonotype was seen only a few times. The rearrangement joins TRBV21-1 to TRBJ2-4; the table calls TRBD2, which could not be checked here. TRBV21-1 counts as a pseudogene. The CDR3 is 9 residues long. CDR3 coding DNA: TGTGCCGGCCCGACTAGTAGGGACTTC. Protein: CAGPTSRDF.

This clonotype has only a few counts. The chain joins TRBV20-1 to TRBJ2-7, with a tentative D call TRBD1 (6 bases). Between the trimmed V and J ends, which lost 1 base and 5 bases, there was a span of 12 bases. The CDR3 sequence is 13 residues long. Germline V gene sequence: CDR1 DFQATT, CDR2 SNEGSKA (reference sequence). The CDR3 region has the DNA TGCAGTGCTAGAGCCCCTACAGGGAACGAGCAGTACTTC. It codes for CSARAPTGNEQYF.

The rearrangement uses TRBV5-1 and TRBJ1-1; 11 nucleotides align to TRBD1. Unmatched junction bases numbered 4, after V lost 5 bases and J lost 4 bases. Germline V lookup: CDR1 SGHRS, CDR2 YFSETQ. The CDR3 is made up of 14 amino acids. The CDR3 region is CASSTGTGGTEAFF. The CDR3 DNA follows: TGCGCCAGCAGTACCGGGACAGGGGGCACTGAAGCTTTCTTT.

This clonotype was detected a few times. The gene calls are TRBV9 and TRBJ2-5; 7 bases match TRBD1. Unmatched junction bases numbered 4, after V lost 0 bases and J lost 5 bases. Germline CDR1 reads SGDLS; CDR2 reads YYNGEE. CDR3 length: 14 amino acids. The CDR3 DNA reads as TGTGCCAGCAGCGTAGGAGGGACAGCCGAGACCCAGTACTTC. Translated, it gives CASSVGGTAETQYF.

The genes are TRBV4-2 and TRBJ1-3, with unresolved D. Germline V CDR1 and CDR2: LGHNA, YNFKEQ. This CDR3 spans 16 amino acids. V was shortened by 4 bases and J by 4 bases, with 17 bases between the two germline ends. The DNA for the CDR3 is TGTGCCAGCAGCCTACTTGCGCGGGATGTCGGAAACACCATATATTTT. Protein product: CASSLLARDVGNTIYF.